A selection of T cell receptor beta chains follows, all from one sample in a study of cytomegalovirus exposure and HLA in healthy donors. Assay used: immunoSEQ multiplex PCR; TCRdb lists only in-frame clones, some missing. The sample features 60,000 to 75,000 clones, with under 4% in its top ten. Sequenced sample: PBMCs. Every receptor here comes from a female donor in good health and CMV-seropositive. The CDR3 runs from the conserved cysteine through the conserved F or W. A D gene is named only where the DNA matches it firmly.

TGTGCCAGCAGTTCAGGGGCCAAAAACATTCAGTACTTC,CASSSGAKNIQYF,TRBV28,-,TRBJ2-4
TGTGCCAGCAGTTCCCGGACAGGAAACTCTGGGGCCAACGTCCTGACTTTC,CASSSRTGNSGANVLTF,TRBV27,TRBD1,TRBJ2-6
TGTGCCAGTAGTATATATGCGGGGGGGCAAGCCAATCAGCCCCAGCATTTT,CASSIYAGGQANQPQHF,TRBV19,-,TRBJ1-5
TGTGCCAGCAGGGCAGGGGACACCGGGGAGCTGTTTTTT,CASRAGDTGELFF,TRBV6-1,-,TRBJ2-2
TGCGCCAGCAGTCAGGGGCAGAGATATGGCTACACCTTC,CASSQGQRYGYTF,TRBV23-1,-,TRBJ1-2
TGCAGCGCTGGACTAGCGGGAGGGAACAATGAGCAGTTCTTC,CSAGLAGGNNEQFF,TRBV29-1,TRBD2,TRBJ2-1
TGTGCCAGCAGCAGAGAACTAGCGGGGGGGCGGAATGAGCAGTTCTTC,CASSRELAGGRNEQFF,TRBV11-3,TRBD2,TRBJ2-1
TGTGCCAGCAGTGAAAAGAGGGCTAGCGGGGGGGGCTACAATGAGCAGTTCTTC,CASSEKRASGGGYNEQFF,TRBV25-1,TRBD2,TRBJ2-1
TGCAGCGCCATGGGGTCTGGGCGGGGACTAGCCAATGAGCAGTTCTTC,CSAMGSGRGLANEQFF,TRBV29-1,TRBD2,TRBJ2-1
TGTGCCAGCAGGGGAGCGAACACCGGGGAGCTGTTTTTT,CASRGANTGELFF,TRBV6-5,-,TRBJ2-2
TGCAGTGCTGGACAATACCAGCATTTT,CSAGQYQHF,TRBV20-1,-,TRBJ1-5
TGCAGCATCCTTGGCCCGGACAAGAGTTACAATGAGCAGTTCTTC,CSILGPDKSYNEQFF,TRBV29-1,-,TRBJ2-1
TGTGCCACCGAAATCGAGGGAGGCTCCTATAATTCACCCCTCCACTTT,CATEIEGGSYNSPLHF,TRBV7-9,-,TRBJ1-6
TGCAGCGTTGAAACCCAGCGGGGAAGCACAGATACGCAGTATTTT,CSVETQRGSTDTQYF,TRBV29-1,TRBD2,TRBJ2-3
TGTGCCAGCTCACCAGTGGAAGGGAGGGGTGGCTACACCTTC,CASSPVEGRGGYTF,TRBV18,-,TRBJ1-2
TGCGCCAGCAGCCAAGCGGACAGGGGGCCCTACAATGAGCAGTTCTTC,CASSQADRGPYNEQFF,TRBV5-1,TRBD1,TRBJ2-1
TGTGCCAGCGACGGCCTGCGGACTGAAGCTTTCTTT,CASDGLRTEAFF,TRBV6-1,-,TRBJ1-1
TGCGCCAGCACCCAGACAGGGTCCAACTATGGCTACACCTTC,CASTQTGSNYGYTF,TRBV5-1,TRBD1,TRBJ1-2
TGTGCCAGCTCACCACGTGGGACAGGGGGGATCACTGAAGCTTTCTTT,CASSPRGTGGITEAFF,TRBV18,TRBD1,TRBJ1-1
TGTGCCAGCAGTTACTCGGACTTCACCTACGAGCAGTACTTC,CASSYSDFTYEQYF,TRBV6-5,-,TRBJ2-7
TGTGCCAGCAGCTGGCGAGCGGGGATAAACACCGGGGAGCTGTTTTTT,CASSWRAGINTGELFF,TRBV7-9,TRBD2,TRBJ2-2
TGTGCCAGCAGTGCAGACAGGTTCGGAGGCTACACCTTC,CASSADRFGGYTF,TRBV6-5,-,TRBJ1-2
TGTGCCAGCAGTTACCAGGAAAATTCACCCCTCCACTTT,CASSYQENSPLHF,TRBV6-5,-,TRBJ1-6
TGTGCCAGCAGCTTAATCGCCAATTCAGGGCACGCCTACGAGCAGTACTTC,CASSLIANSGHAYEQYF,TRBV7-9,-,TRBJ2-7
TGTGCCAGCAGTATCCCTTGGACAGGGACAAATGAAAAACTGTTTTTT,CASSIPWTGTNEKLFF,TRBV28,TRBD1,TRBJ1-4
TGTGCCAGCAGTGAAGGGACTCATAATGAGCAGTTCTTC,CASSEGTHNEQFF,TRBV6-5,-,TRBJ2-1
TGTGCCAGCAGCAACCACTACTTTGATACGCAGTATTTT,CASSNHYFDTQYF,TRBV7-9,-,TRBJ2-3
TGTGCCAGCCGGAAACGGGACAGCTCCTACGAGCAGTACTTC,CASRKRDSSYEQYF,TRBV6-5,TRBD1,TRBJ2-7
TGTGCCAGCTCACAACAGAACACTGAAGCTTTCTTT,CASSQQNTEAFF,TRBV18,-,TRBJ1-1
TGTGCCAGCAGCCCGTTTCACAGGGCGTCCTACGAGCAGTACTTC,CASSPFHRASYEQYF,TRBV7-4,-,TRBJ2-7
TGTGCCAGCAGCAAATCCGGACAGGCCTACGAGCAGTACTTC,CASSKSGQAYEQYF,TRBV11-3,TRBD1,TRBJ2-7
TGTGCCAGCAGTGGGGGACTAGCAAGCTCCTACGAGCAGTACTTC,CASSGGLASSYEQYF,TRBV6-5,TRBD2,TRBJ2-7
TGTGCCAGCAGCCACCGACAGGGAGTGATCGTTACGAAGAACACTGAAGCTTTCTTT,CASSHRQGVIVTKNTEAFF,TRBV14,TRBD1,TRBJ1-1
TGTGCCAGCTCACAACGGACAGGCGATTTTGAGTATGGCTACACCTTC,CASSQRTGDFEYGYTF,TRBV18,TRBD1,TRBJ1-2
TGTGCCAGCAGCTTCGGGTCTTTTTACGAGCAGTACTTC,CASSFGSFYEQYF,TRBV5-5,-,TRBJ2-7
TGCGCCAGCAGCTTACGGACTAGCGGTAGCACAGATACGCAGTATTTT,CASSLRTSGSTDTQYF,TRBV5-1,TRBD2,TRBJ2-3
TGCGCCAGCAGCTTGGCCAGACAGGGGGCCTACGAGCAGTACTTC,CASSLARQGAYEQYF,TRBV5-1,TRBD1,TRBJ2-7
TGTGCCAGCAGTTTCACGACTCCGTTGGACTATGGCTACACCTTC,CASSFTTPLDYGYTF,TRBV6-5,-,TRBJ1-2
TGCGCCAGCAGCCAAGGAGCTAGCGGCTACAATGAGCAGTTCTTC,CASSQGASGYNEQFF,TRBV4-1,TRBD2,TRBJ2-1
TGCAGCGCTACCCGCGACAGGGGGTCCTACAATGAGCAGTTCTTC,CSATRDRGSYNEQFF,TRBV29-1,TRBD1,TRBJ2-1
TGTGCCAGCAGCCGACAGGGGCTAAACACCGGGGAGCTGTTTTTT,CASSRQGLNTGELFF,TRBV11-1,TRBD1,TRBJ2-2
TGTGCCAGCAGCTTAGTGGGGGGGACCGGGGAGCTGTTTTTT,CASSLVGGTGELFF,TRBV7-2,TRBD2,TRBJ2-2
TGTGCCAGCACCAAGCGGGAGGGCCTTGATAAGCAGTATTTT,CASTKREGLDKQYF,TRBV28,TRBD2,TRBJ2-3
TGTGCCAGCAGCTCAACAGGGTCCCTGCGGACCTACGAGCAGTACTTC,CASSSTGSLRTYEQYF,TRBV5-6,-,TRBJ2-7
TGTGCCAGCAGCTTAGTCCCCCCAGGGGGCGATCAGCCCCAGCATTTT,CASSLVPPGGDQPQHF,TRBV7-2,TRBD1,TRBJ1-5
TGCAGCGTCATACAGGGGGCCGGCGAGACCCAGTACTTC,CSVIQGAGETQYF,TRBV29-1,TRBD1,TRBJ2-5
TGTGCCAGCAGTTACTCAGGCGGGGCCGCTTCCGAGCAGTACTTC,CASSYSGGAASEQYF,TRBV6-5,-,TRBJ2-7
TGTGCCAGCAGTCTAGGACAGGGGCCATACGAGCAGTACTTC,CASSLGQGPYEQYF,TRBV28,TRBD1,TRBJ2-7
TGCAGCGTTGACGGCGGGAATCAGCCCCAGCATTTT,CSVDGGNQPQHF,TRBV29-1,-,TRBJ1-5
TGTGCCAGCAGCTCTCCGGGACAGGGGACCTACGAGCAGTACTTC,CASSSPGQGTYEQYF,TRBV11-3,TRBD1,TRBJ2-7
TGTGCCAGCTCCACAGGGGGCACAGATACGCAGTATTTT,CASSTGGTDTQYF,TRBV18,TRBD1,TRBJ2-3
TGTGCCAGCTCACCGGGAAAGGGGGCGAATGGCTACACCTTC,CASSPGKGANGYTF,TRBV18,TRBD1,TRBJ1-2
TGCGCCAGCAGCTTGGGACAGGGAGTCCAAGAGCAGTACTTC,CASSLGQGVQEQYF,TRBV5-1,TRBD1,TRBJ2-7
TGTGCCAGCAGCCAAGACGGCACAGGTAGCCGCGAAGCTTTCTTT,CASSQDGTGSREAFF,TRBV4-2,-,TRBJ1-1
TGCGCCAGCAGCCAAGCGCCGGAGTCCTACGAGCAGTACTTC,CASSQAPESYEQYF,TRBV4-3,-,TRBJ2-7
TGTGCCAGCAGCCCTCTAGCGGGGGGGCCGTTAGAGACCCAGTACTTC,CASSPLAGGPLETQYF,TRBV7-2,TRBD2,TRBJ2-5
TGCGCCAGCAGCCAACCATCCATGGGGGGTGCTAGCGGGAGGGATATTTACGAGCAGTACTTC,CASSQPSMGGASGRDIYEQYF,TRBV4-1,TRBD2,TRBJ2-7
TGTGCCAGTAGTGCTCCCGGGACAGGGAGCAATCAGCCCCAGCATTTT,CASSAPGTGSNQPQHF,TRBV19,TRBD1,TRBJ1-5